This T cell receptor (beta chain) was sequenced in a study of cytomegalovirus exposure and HLA in healthy donors. Study-wide findings and caveats: Certain sequence variants were highly shared and formed a cluster, and this cluster was likely a sequencing artifact.

The CDR3 totals 15 residues. Germline loops: CDR1 SGHTS, CDR2 YDEGEE. V shed 5 bases and J 0 bases; nucleotides not matched to a gene: 6. PCR used 60 Vbeta primers and 13 Jbeta primers. TCRdb keeps only in-frame clones here, not all; method: immunoSEQ multiplex PCR. The sample contains about 250,000 clones, more than 55% of which appear only once. This clone was counted between two and nine times. What it recognizes is unknown. The J gene is TRBJ2-3, the V gene TRBV5-8, with 7 bases matching TRBD1. Material: PBMCs. This clonotype was sampled from a female donor in good health and CMV-seronegative. Written as DNA, the CDR3 is TGTGCCAGCAGGGACCGGGACAGCAGCACAGATACGCAGTATTTT. It is translated as CASRDRDSSTDTQYF. Drawing the rest from reference TRBV5-8 and TRBJ2-3, the complete variable domain is EAGVTQSPTHLIKTRGQQATLRCSPISGHTSVYWYQQALGLGLQFLLWYDEGEERNRGNFPPRFSGRQFPNYSSELNVNALELEDSALYLCASRDRDSSTDTQYFGPGTRLTVL.